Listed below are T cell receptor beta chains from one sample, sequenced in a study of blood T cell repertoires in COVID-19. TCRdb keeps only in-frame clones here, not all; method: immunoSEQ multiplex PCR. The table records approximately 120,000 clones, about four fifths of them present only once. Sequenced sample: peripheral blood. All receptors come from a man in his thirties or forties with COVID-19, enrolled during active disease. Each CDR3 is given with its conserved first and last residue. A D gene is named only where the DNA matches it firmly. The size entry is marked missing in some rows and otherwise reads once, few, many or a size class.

cdr3_nt: TGTGCCACCAGAGGACTAGCGGAATCCTCTCCGCAGTTCTTC
cdr3_aa: CATRGLAESSPQFF
clone_size: NA
d_call: TRBD2
j_call: TRBJ2-1
v_call: TRBV24-1

cdr3_nt: TGTGCCTGGAGTGAACTGGAGAATGAGCAGTTCTTC
cdr3_aa: CAWSELENEQFF
clone_size: NA
d_call: NA
j_call: TRBJ2-1
v_call: TRBV30

cdr3_nt: TGTGCCAGCAGTTTGGATGTTAGCGGGGTGCAAGAGACCCAGTACTTC
cdr3_aa: CASSLDVSGVQETQYF
clone_size: NA
d_call: TRBD2
j_call: TRBJ2-5
v_call: TRBV27

cdr3_nt: TGTGCCAGCAGTTCCCCCCTTTTGGGCTTCTATGGCTACACCTTC
cdr3_aa: CASSSPLLGFYGYTF
clone_size: NA
d_call: NA
j_call: TRBJ1-2
v_call: TRBV28

cdr3_nt: TGCGCCAGCAAGGAGTATCCCGGTCTAGCGGGGTACAATGAGCAGTTCTTC
cdr3_aa: CASKEYPGLAGYNEQFF
clone_size: NA
d_call: TRBD2
j_call: TRBJ2-1
v_call: TRBV10-1

cdr3_nt: TGCGCCAGCAGCTTGGCCCGGGCAGGGCTCGATGAGCAGTTCTTC
cdr3_aa: CASSLARAGLDEQFF
clone_size: NA
d_call: NA
j_call: TRBJ2-1
v_call: TRBV5-1

cdr3_nt: TGTGCCAGCAGCCCGGGACAGGCGGTCACCGCTAGCACAGATACGCAGTATTTT
cdr3_aa: CASSPGQAVTASTDTQYF
clone_size: few
d_call: TRBD1
j_call: TRBJ2-3
v_call: TRBV14

cdr3_nt: TGTGCCAGCAGTGACGGGAATCAGCCCCAGCATTTT
cdr3_aa: CASSDGNQPQHF
clone_size: NA
d_call: NA
j_call: TRBJ1-5
v_call: TRBV2

cdr3_nt: TGTGCCAGCAACCCCCTTATGGGTAGCGGCTTAAGTGGGCCAGATACGCAGTATTTT
cdr3_aa: CASNPLMGSGLSGPDTQYF
clone_size: NA
d_call: NA
j_call: TRBJ2-3
v_call: TRBV7-2

cdr3_nt: TGTGCCAGCAGCTTAGGGGGCGACACCGGGGAGCTGTTTTTT
cdr3_aa: CASSLGGDTGELFF
clone_size: NA
d_call: NA
j_call: TRBJ2-2
v_call: TRBV7-2

cdr3_nt: TGTGCCAGCAGTGAAGAAGGACAGGATGGCTACACCTTC
cdr3_aa: CASSEEGQDGYTF
clone_size: NA
d_call: TRBD1
j_call: TRBJ1-2
v_call: TRBV2

cdr3_nt: TGTGCTAGCAGCCGTACATCGTCAGCCACAGGGACCCAGTACTTC
cdr3_aa: CASSRTSSATGTQYF
clone_size: NA
d_call: NA
j_call: TRBJ2-5
v_call: TRBV7-7

cdr3_nt: TGCAGCGTTGGGGGATGGACAGGGTTGGGCGAGCAGTACTTC
cdr3_aa: CSVGGWTGLGEQYF
clone_size: few
d_call: TRBD1
j_call: TRBJ2-7
v_call: TRBV29-1

cdr3_nt: TGTGCCAGCAGCTTAGCCGACGGGTTCTATGGCTACACCTTC
cdr3_aa: CASSLADGFYGYTF
clone_size: NA
d_call: NA
j_call: TRBJ1-2
v_call: TRBV7-2

cdr3_nt: TGTGCCAGCAGTTTTACGGAGGACACTGAAGCTTTCTTT
cdr3_aa: CASSFTEDTEAFF
clone_size: NA
d_call: NA
j_call: TRBJ1-1
v_call: TRBV28

cdr3_nt: TGTGCCAGCAGCTTAGGGGGCCCGAGAGACGAGCAGTACTTC
cdr3_aa: CASSLGGPRDEQYF
clone_size: NA
d_call: NA
j_call: TRBJ2-7
v_call: TRBV11-3

cdr3_nt: TGTGCCAGCAGCCAAGACCCAGTCTCTGGAAACACCATATATTTT
cdr3_aa: CASSQDPVSGNTIYF
clone_size: NA
d_call: NA
j_call: TRBJ1-3
v_call: TRBV3-1/TRBV3-2

cdr3_nt: TGTGCCAGCAGTTCAGGGCAGCCCCAGCATTTT
cdr3_aa: CASSSGQPQHF
clone_size: few
d_call: NA
j_call: TRBJ1-5
v_call: TRBV28

cdr3_nt: TGTGCCAGCAGCAAAAGAGGCAGGGGCGACGAGCAGTACTTC
cdr3_aa: CASSKRGRGDEQYF
clone_size: NA
d_call: NA
j_call: TRBJ2-7
v_call: TRBV21-1

cdr3_nt: TGTGCCAGTCTAGCGGGAGGCCCTCGAAATGAGCAGTTCTTC
cdr3_aa: CASLAGGPRNEQFF
clone_size: NA
d_call: TRBD2
j_call: TRBJ2-1
v_call: TRBV11-2

cdr3_nt: TGCAGTGCTAGCCTGAGGGTAGAGCAGTACTTC
cdr3_aa: CSASLRVEQYF
clone_size: NA
d_call: NA
j_call: TRBJ2-7
v_call: TRBV20-1

cdr3_nt: TGTGCCAGCGCCCAGAGGATGGCAGGGGAAAAACTGTTTTTT
cdr3_aa: CASAQRMAGEKLFF
clone_size: NA
d_call: NA
j_call: TRBJ1-4
v_call: TRBV6-5

cdr3_nt: TGCAGTGCTAGTACCGAGATGACAGGGCGCACCTACGAGCAGTACTTC
cdr3_aa: CSASTEMTGRTYEQYF
clone_size: NA
d_call: TRBD1
j_call: TRBJ2-7
v_call: TRBV20-1

cdr3_nt: TGTGCCAGCAGCCCATTACCGGGACAGATCCGTTTCGGGACAGATACGCAGTATTTT
cdr3_aa: CASSPLPGQIRFGTDTQYF
clone_size: NA
d_call: TRBD1
j_call: TRBJ2-3
v_call: TRBV16

cdr3_nt: TGTGCCAGCCGGACAGCCAATCAGCCCCAGCATTTT
cdr3_aa: CASRTANQPQHF
clone_size: NA
d_call: NA
j_call: TRBJ1-5
v_call: TRBV28

cdr3_nt: TGTGCCAGCAGCTCATCCGAGGGAACCTATGGCTACACCTTC
cdr3_aa: CASSSSEGTYGYTF
clone_size: NA
d_call: NA
j_call: TRBJ1-2
v_call: TRBV11-3

cdr3_nt: TGTGCCAGCAGGCGCTCAGGGGTTGAATTAGCCAAAAACATTCAGTACTTC
cdr3_aa: CASRRSGVELAKNIQYF
clone_size: NA
d_call: NA
j_call: TRBJ2-4
v_call: TRBV2

cdr3_nt: TGTGCCAGCAGCCAAGTTAGCGGGGGGATGGAGACCCAGTACTTC
cdr3_aa: CASSQVSGGMETQYF
clone_size: NA
d_call: TRBD2
j_call: TRBJ2-5
v_call: TRBV14

cdr3_nt: TGCGCCAGCAGCCTAACGGGTCAGACAACTAATGAAAAACTGTTTTTT
cdr3_aa: CASSLTGQTTNEKLFF
clone_size: NA
d_call: NA
j_call: TRBJ1-4
v_call: TRBV5-1

cdr3_nt: TGTGCCAGCAGCCAGACGGAGTATGGCTACACCTTC
cdr3_aa: CASSQTEYGYTF
clone_size: NA
d_call: NA
j_call: TRBJ1-2
v_call: TRBV6-5

cdr3_nt: TGTGCCAGCAGCTTAGAGATATACGGTTCACCCCTCCACTTT
cdr3_aa: CASSLEIYGSPLHF
clone_size: NA
d_call: NA
j_call: TRBJ1-6
v_call: TRBV7-8

cdr3_nt: TGTGCCTGGAGTTTAGGCGGAGGGAACTATGGCTACACCTTC
cdr3_aa: CAWSLGGGNYGYTF
clone_size: NA
d_call: NA
j_call: TRBJ1-2
v_call: TRBV30

cdr3_nt: TGTGCCAGCTCTCGGGGGGGGAGCTCCTACAATGAGCAGTTCTTC
cdr3_aa: CASSRGGSSYNEQFF
clone_size: NA
d_call: TRBD2
j_call: TRBJ2-1
v_call: TRBV18

cdr3_nt: TGTGCCAGCAGCGAGGGACAGGTCCTCTACGAGCAGTACTTC
cdr3_aa: CASSEGQVLYEQYF
clone_size: NA
d_call: TRBD1
j_call: TRBJ2-7
v_call: TRBV11-1

cdr3_nt: TGTGCCAGCAGTAGCTCCCTGGACAGCTACGAGCAGTACTTC
cdr3_aa: CASSSSLDSYEQYF
clone_size: NA
d_call: NA
j_call: TRBJ2-7
v_call: TRBV3-1/TRBV3-2

cdr3_nt: TGTGCCAGCCTCCTAGCGGGGGGCACAGATACGCAGTATTTT
cdr3_aa: CASLLAGGTDTQYF
clone_size: few
d_call: TRBD2
j_call: TRBJ2-3
v_call: TRBV6-6

cdr3_nt: TGTGCCAGCAGCTTAGGGGGGACAGGAGCTACCGGGGAGCTGTTTTTT
cdr3_aa: CASSLGGTGATGELFF
clone_size: few
d_call: TRBD1
j_call: TRBJ2-2
v_call: TRBV7-9

cdr3_nt: TGCGCCAGCAGCCAAGGTGGGGGCGGTAGCTCCTACAATGAGCAGTTCTTC
cdr3_aa: CASSQGGGGSSYNEQFF
clone_size: NA
d_call: NA
j_call: TRBJ2-1
v_call: TRBV4-1

cdr3_nt: TGTGCCAGCAGCTCCTACAGGGATGGGTCCCTCCACTTT
cdr3_aa: CASSSYRDGSLHF
clone_size: NA
d_call: NA
j_call: TRBJ1-6
v_call: TRBV5-6

cdr3_nt: TGTGCCACCAGAACGAAGATACCGGGACTAGCAATTTCCAACGGAGCCTACGAGCAGTACTTC
cdr3_aa: CATRTKIPGLAISNGAYEQYF
clone_size: NA
d_call: TRBD2
j_call: TRBJ2-7
v_call: TRBV24-1

cdr3_nt: TGCGCCAGCAGCTTCGCGACTGGAGGCTACGAGCAGTACTTC
cdr3_aa: CASSFATGGYEQYF
clone_size: NA
d_call: NA
j_call: TRBJ2-7
v_call: TRBV5-1

cdr3_nt: TGTGCCAGCAGCCCATCAACTAGCGGGGGGCTGGAAAATACAGATACGCAGTATTTT
cdr3_aa: CASSPSTSGGLENTDTQYF
clone_size: NA
d_call: TRBD2
j_call: TRBJ2-3
v_call: TRBV9

cdr3_nt: TGTGCCAGCAGTTACGACAGGGCCCACGAGCAGTACTTC
cdr3_aa: CASSYDRAHEQYF
clone_size: NA
d_call: TRBD1
j_call: TRBJ2-7
v_call: TRBV6-5

cdr3_nt: TGTGCCAGCAGCTCGTCAGGAGCGGCTGAAAAACTGTTTTTT
cdr3_aa: CASSSSGAAEKLFF
clone_size: NA
d_call: NA
j_call: TRBJ1-4
v_call: TRBV7-2

cdr3_nt: TGTGCCAGCAGCTCTCGGACTAGCGGGGAATCGGAGACCCAGTACTTC
cdr3_aa: CASSSRTSGESETQYF
clone_size: NA
d_call: TRBD2
j_call: TRBJ2-5
v_call: TRBV4-2

cdr3_nt: TGTGCCATCAGTGAGTCTGACAGTAATTCACCCCTCCACTTT
cdr3_aa: CAISESDSNSPLHF
clone_size: NA
d_call: NA
j_call: TRBJ1-6
v_call: TRBV10-3

cdr3_nt: TGTGCCAGCACAGGAGAGGGATACGAGCAGTACTTC
cdr3_aa: CASTGEGYEQYF
clone_size: NA
d_call: NA
j_call: TRBJ2-7
v_call: TRBV2

cdr3_nt: TGTGCCAGCAGGACTAGCGGGAGTTACAATGAGCAGTTCTTC
cdr3_aa: CASRTSGSYNEQFF
clone_size: NA
d_call: TRBD2
j_call: TRBJ2-1
v_call: TRBV5-4

cdr3_nt: TGTGCCAGCAGCCAGAGTACAAGTACAGGAAGCACCGGGGAGCTGTTTTTT
cdr3_aa: CASSQSTSTGSTGELFF
clone_size: NA
d_call: NA
j_call: TRBJ2-2
v_call: TRBV5-6

cdr3_nt: TGTGCCAGCTTCGGACAGGGGGGCACTGAAGCTTTCTTT
cdr3_aa: CASFGQGGTEAFF
clone_size: NA
d_call: TRBD1
j_call: TRBJ1-1
v_call: TRBV7-9

cdr3_nt: TGCGCCAGCAGCTTGGAGGGTCTAGCGGGGGCCGGAGGGACCCAGTACTTC
cdr3_aa: CASSLEGLAGAGGTQYF
clone_size: NA
d_call: TRBD2
j_call: TRBJ2-5
v_call: TRBV5-1

cdr3_nt: TGTGCCAGCAGCCCCACAGGGTTTTTGGGAGGCTACACCTTC
cdr3_aa: CASSPTGFLGGYTF
clone_size: NA
d_call: NA
j_call: TRBJ1-2
v_call: TRBV7-2

cdr3_nt: TGTGCCAACAGCGTAGATCTAGCGGGGGGCAATTCGGAGACCCAGTACTTC
cdr3_aa: CANSVDLAGGNSETQYF
clone_size: NA
d_call: TRBD2
j_call: TRBJ2-5
v_call: TRBV9

cdr3_nt: TGTGCCAGCAGTGACTCCGGGACTAGCGGCTACAATGAGCAGTTCTTC
cdr3_aa: CASSDSGTSGYNEQFF
clone_size: NA
d_call: TRBD2
j_call: TRBJ2-1
v_call: TRBV6-4

cdr3_nt: TGTGCCAGTAGTATTCGGTCAGGAGAAGCTTTCTTT
cdr3_aa: CASSIRSGEAFF
clone_size: NA
d_call: NA
j_call: TRBJ1-1
v_call: TRBV19